The 23 T cell receptor beta chains below were found in one sample sequenced in a study of tumor and adjacent non-tumor tissue in lung cancer. The template was RNA from unsorted bulk tissue. More than 3 cm separated this lung sample from the edge of the tumor. Three rounds of nested PCR, following a modified ARM-PCR protocol, produced the TCRbeta library. A single record per CDR3 protein comes from TCRdb applying MiXCR to the multiplex PCR reads. The profile shows around 75,000 distinct CDR3 sequences, approximately 71% of them singletons. Sequenced sample: distant non-tumor lung tissue. These receptors all come from a woman in her fifties or sixties with non-small cell lung cancer.

This clonotype was observed at least ten times. The chain combines TRBV5-6 with TRBJ2-1, with D maybe TRBD1 (5 bases). The germline gives CDR1 SGHDT, CDR2 YYEEEE. This CDR3 spans 14 amino acids. Trimming removed 3 bases at V and 8 bases at J, with 15 bases between. CDR3 sequence: CASSSLSIQDEQFF. The CDR3 nucleotides read TGTGCCAGCAGCTCCCTCTCTATACAGGATGAGCAGTTCTTC.

There are a few counts of this clonotype. The chain uses TRBV5-6 and TRBJ2-1, with 8 bases lining up with TRBD1. The CDR3 is made up of 16 amino acids. Germline-derived CDR1 and CDR2 are SGHDT and YYEEEE. V lost 9 bases to trimming and J lost 3 bases; unmatched junction nucleotides: 14. In DNA, the CDR3 is TGTGCCATCAGTGCCAACAGGGGGGAAATCTACAATGAGCAGTTCTTC. It translates to CAISANRGEIYNEQFF.

In its sample, this clonotype was seen a few times. Since a much larger clone is just one base distant, this may be a read error. The chain recombines TRBV20-1 with TRBJ2-7; D may match TRBD1 or TRBD2 (5 bases each). In germline, CDR1 is DFQATT, CDR2 SNEGSKA (reference sequence). CDR3 length: 15 amino acids. CDR3 nucleotide sequence: TGCAGTGCTAGATTCCGGGACCCCAATTCCTACGATCAGTACTTC. Amino acid sequence: CSARFRDPNSYDQYF.

This chain links TRBV10-2 with TRBJ2-1; the match to TRBD1 covers 9 bases. With 9 bases clipped from V and 5 bases from J, the junction kept 5 bases outside the gene matches. The CDR3 covers 13 residues. Germline-derived CDR1 and CDR2 are WSHSY and SAAADI. This CDR3 is CARRQGDHNEQFF. The CDR3 region has the DNA TGCGCCAGGAGACAGGGGGACCACAATGAGCAGTTCTTC.

Comments on this clonotype: A read error may be the cause here, since a much bigger clone is one base away. J is TRBJ2-1 and V is TRBV29-1; TRBD2 aligns across 14 bases. Trimming cost V 7 bases and J 7 bases; bases outside gene matches: 12. CDR1 and CDR2 from the germline V gene are SQVTM and ANQGSEA. This CDR3 contains 16 residues. The CDR3, as DNA: TGCAGCGGACTGACTAGCGGGAGGGCCCTGAGGAATGAGCAGTTCTTC. Protein: CSGLTSGRALRNEQFF.

About this clonotype: The junction does not match germline at one end; this may be a read error. This rearrangement joins TRBV20-1 to TRBJ1-1; weak D call: TRBD1 (6 bases). The CDR3 runs 12 residues. Germline CDR1 is DFQATT and CDR2 is SNEGSKA (reference sequence). In nucleotides, the CDR3 is TGCAGTGCTAGATCCGGGGACACTGAGGCTTTCTTT. Translating it yields CSARSGDTEAFF.

A remark on this clonotype: A much larger clone lies a single base off, so this may be a read error. The rearrangement joins TRBV6-1 to TRBJ1-5; D is unclear. The CDR3 sequence is 13 residues long. The germline gives CDR1 MNHNS, CDR2 SASEGT. CDR3 sequence (DNA): TGTGCCAGCATAAGGGAAAGCAATCAGTCCCAGCATTTT. As protein: CASIRESNQSQHF.

In regard to this clonotype: At one end, the junction sequence differs from germline, possibly due to a read error. V and J are TRBV4-2 and TRBJ2-5; the D gene is possibly TRBD2 (6 bases). CDR1 LGHNA and CDR2 YNFKEQ come from the germline V gene. The CDR3 sequence is 16 residues long. In DNA, the CDR3 is TGTGCCAGTAGCCAGGCCCACGGGAGCCACCAAGAGACCCAGTACTTC. Protein sequence: CASSQAHGSHQETQYF.

In the case of this clonotype: A much bigger clone sits one base away, suggesting this may be a read error. V usage is TRBV28 and J usage is TRBJ2-5; no clear D. V dropped 3 bases and J dropped 1 base, with 9 bases sitting between them. This CDR3 is 14 amino acids long. From germline, CDR1 is MDHEN and CDR2 SYDVKM. The CDR3 loop is CASSFIQSQETQYF. In DNA form, the CDR3 reads TGTGCCAGCAGTTTCATACAGAGCCAAGAGACCCAGTACTTC.

The genes are TRBV2 and TRBJ2-1, with D unresolved. The CDR3 extends over 11 amino acids. V was cut by 2 bases and J by 9 bases, with 5 bases left in between. Germline values: CDR1 SNHLY, CDR2 FYNNEI. The CDR3 sequence: CASSETSEQFF. In DNA form, the CDR3 reads TGTGCCAGCAGTGAAACAAGTGAGCAGTTCTTC.

This clonotype appeared a single time. One end of the junction is discordant with germline, which a read error may explain. This chain connects TRBV6-6 to TRBJ2-7, with 11 positions matching TRBD2. The CDR3 is made up of 16 amino acids. CDR1 is MNHNY, CDR2 SVGAGI, per germline (reference sequence). The CDR3 loop is CDSSSTTSGSIYEQYF. DNA of the CDR3: TGTGACAGCAGTTCCACTACTAGCGGGAGTATATACGAGCAGTACTTC.

Of note for this clonotype: Likely a read error: the CDR3 ends without its conserved phenylalanine or tryptophan. No DNA is shown, since the ends of the CDR3 on it are uncertain; the CDR3 is the one TCRdb lists. The V gene is TRBV10-3, the J gene TRBJ2-1; the tabulated D call, TRBD2, remains unverified against the DNA. CDR1 and CDR2 (germline): ENHRY, SYGVKD. The CDR3 has 15 amino acids, counting both end residues. The CDR3 here is CAISEGPNPSNEHFL.

A remark on this clonotype: At one end, the junction sequence differs from germline, possibly due to a read error. The chain uses TRBV18 and TRBJ2-7, with D possibly being TRBD2 (5 bases). CDR1 and CDR2 (germline): KGHSH, LQKENI. CDR3 length: 17 amino acids. The CDR3 sequence: CASPPPFRLAGWKEQYF. The CDR3 nucleotides are TGTGCCAGCCCACCACCCTTCCGATTGGCGGGTTGGAAGGAGCAGTACTTC.

This clonotype came up once. A read error may explain this, as a much larger clone is one base away. The rearrangement uses TRBV28 and TRBJ2-1, with 7 bases that match TRBD2. CDR1 and CDR2 (germline): MDHEN, SYDVKM. This CDR3 has 14 amino acids. In nucleotides, the CDR3 is TGTACCAGCAGTCCCCCTAGCGGAAGCAATGAGCAGTTCTTC. This encodes CTSSPPSGSNEQFF.

As to this clonotype: The junction departs from the called germline gene at one end, perhaps through a read error. The V and J genes are TRBV20-1 and TRBJ2-1, with TRBD2 identical over 8 bases. Germline values: CDR1 DFQATT, CDR2 SNEGSKA (reference sequence). The CDR3 totals 14 residues. As DNA, the CDR3 is TGCAGTGGGAGCGGGAGATATTCCTACTATGAGCACTTCTTC. Translating gives CSGSGRYSYYEHFF.

With respect to this clonotype: Relative to the germline gene, one junction end is altered; a read error may explain this. This chain connects TRBV20-1 to TRBJ2-1, with 9 bases matching TRBD2. The CDR3 has 15 amino acids. Per germline, CDR1 DFQATT and CDR2 SNEGSKA (reference sequence). In DNA form, the CDR3 reads TGCAGTGCGATCCGTCTAGCGGGGACCTACAATGGGCAGTTCTTC. It specifies CSAIRLAGTYNGQFF.

Concerning this clonotype: A much larger clone lies a single base off, so this may be a read error. The genes are TRBV5-5 and TRBJ1-2; a possible D gene is TRBD1 (6 bases). Per the germline V gene, CDR1 is SGHKS and CDR2 is YYEKEE (reference sequence). This CDR3 is built from 14 residues. The CDR3 bases are TGTTCCAGCAGCCTCTCGGGGGGGGCTGAGGGCTACACCTTC. Protein: CSSSLSGGAEGYTF.

As concerns this clonotype: The CDR3 end shows no conserved phenylalanine or tryptophan, and so a read error is likely. The V gene is TRBV6-1, the J gene TRBJ2-1; D is perhaps TRBD1 (6 bases). V was trimmed by 2 bases and J by 4 bases, leaving 12 bases between them. The CDR3 contains 15 residues. Germline CDR1 reads MNHNS; CDR2 reads SASEGT. In nucleotides, the CDR3 is TGTGCCAGCAGTGAATCCCCGGACAGTTACAATGAGCAGTTCTTA. Protein: CASSESPDSYNEQFL.

The rearrangement links TRBV5-4 to TRBJ2-2; D possibly corresponds to TRBD2 (5 bases). Looked up from germline, CDR1 is SGHNT and CDR2 is YYREEE (reference sequence). Deletions cut 4 bases from V and 9 bases from J, with 19 bases between. The CDR3 length is 15 residues. For the CDR3, the DNA is TGTGCCAGCAGCACGGAGACCGAGGGTAGGAGGGAGCTGTTTTTT. It codes for CASSTETEGRRELFF.

This clonotype was seen once. The CDR3 ends on some other residue instead of the conserved phenylalanine or tryptophan, so this is likely a read error. This rearrangement joins TRBV5-4 to TRBJ2-2, with TRBD2 identical over 12 bases. CDR1 and CDR2 (germline): SGHNT, YYREEE (reference sequence). This CDR3 is built from 16 residues. CDR3 bases: TGTGCCAACAGCATCCTAGCGGGAGGGTCTGTCGGGGAGCTGTTTTTA. It specifies CANSILAGGSVGELFL.

Regarding this clonotype: Its ends do not fully match the called genes, so a read error is possible. The chain carries TRBV20-1 and TRBJ2-7; perhaps TRBD2 as D (6 bases). Germline CDR1 DFQATT, CDR2 SNEGSKA (reference sequence). This CDR3 has 16 residues. CDR3 nucleotides: TGCAGAGCTAGTAACACGGGAGATGGAAGGACCTACGAGCAGTACTTC. Translating gives CRASNTGDGRTYEQYF.

The chain combines TRBV11-2 with TRBJ2-7, with D perhaps TRBD1 (6 bases). Trimming took 2 bases from V and 4 from J, leaving 15 bases between them. The CDR3 totals 15 residues. The germline CDR1 and CDR2 sequences are SGHAT and FQNNGV. The DNA of the CDR3 is TGTGCCAGCAGCTTAACCCCCGGGACAAATTACGAGCAGTACTTC. Translated, it gives CASSLTPGTNYEQYF.

The gene calls are TRBV18 and TRBJ2-1, with no clear D. Germline V gives CDR1 KGHSH, CDR2 LQKENI. The CDR3 extends over 12 amino acids. V lost 5 bases to trimming and J lost 9 bases, with 11 bases between them. CDR3 DNA: TGTGCCAGCTCAGACCGGATGCCTGAGCAGTTCTTC. This codes for CASSDRMPEQFF.